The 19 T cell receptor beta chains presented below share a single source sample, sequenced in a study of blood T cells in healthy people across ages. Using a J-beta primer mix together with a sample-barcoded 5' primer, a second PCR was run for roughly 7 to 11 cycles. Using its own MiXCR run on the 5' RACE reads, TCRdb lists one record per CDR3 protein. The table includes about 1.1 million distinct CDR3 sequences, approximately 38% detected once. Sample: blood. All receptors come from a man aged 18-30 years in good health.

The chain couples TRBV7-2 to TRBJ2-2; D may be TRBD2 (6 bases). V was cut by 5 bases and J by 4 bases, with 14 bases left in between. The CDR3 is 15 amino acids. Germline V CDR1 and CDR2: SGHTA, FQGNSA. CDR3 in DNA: TGTGCCAGCAGCCCTTTAGCGGCAACCACCGGGGAGCTGTTTTTT. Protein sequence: CASSPLAATTGELFF.

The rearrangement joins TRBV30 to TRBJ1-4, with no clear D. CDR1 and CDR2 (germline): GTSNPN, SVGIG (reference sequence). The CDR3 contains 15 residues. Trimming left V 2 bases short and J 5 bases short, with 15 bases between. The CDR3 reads CAWSSVGPLNEKLFF. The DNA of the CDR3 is TGTGCCTGGAGTTCCGTCGGCCCCCTGAATGAAAAACTGTTTTTT.

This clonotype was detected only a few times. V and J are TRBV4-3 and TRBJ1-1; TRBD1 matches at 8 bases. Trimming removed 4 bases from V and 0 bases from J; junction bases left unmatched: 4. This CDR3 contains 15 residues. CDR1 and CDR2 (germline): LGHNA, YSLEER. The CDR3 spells CASSRGRGLNTEAFF. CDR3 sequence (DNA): TGCGCCAGCAGCCGGGGCAGGGGGCTGAACACTGAAGCTTTCTTT.

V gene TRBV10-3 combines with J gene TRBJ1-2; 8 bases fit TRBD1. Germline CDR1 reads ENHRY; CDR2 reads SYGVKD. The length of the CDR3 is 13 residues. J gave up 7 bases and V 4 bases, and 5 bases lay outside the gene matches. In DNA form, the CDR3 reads TGTGCCATCAGTGCACAGGGGGAGGGTGGCTACACCTTC. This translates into CAISAQGEGGYTF.

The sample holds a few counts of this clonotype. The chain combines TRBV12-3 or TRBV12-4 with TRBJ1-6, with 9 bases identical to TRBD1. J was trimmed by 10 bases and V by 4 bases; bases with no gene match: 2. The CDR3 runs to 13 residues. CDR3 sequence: CASSWTGASPLHF. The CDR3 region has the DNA TGTGCCAGCAGTTGGACAGGGGCCTCACCCCTCCACTTT.

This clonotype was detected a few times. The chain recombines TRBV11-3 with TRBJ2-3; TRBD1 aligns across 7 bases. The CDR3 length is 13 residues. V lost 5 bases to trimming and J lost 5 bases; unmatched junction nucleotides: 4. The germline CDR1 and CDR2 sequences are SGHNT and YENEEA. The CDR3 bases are TGTGCCAGCAGCGCACGACAGGGAGATACGCAGTATTTT. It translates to CASSARQGDTQYF.

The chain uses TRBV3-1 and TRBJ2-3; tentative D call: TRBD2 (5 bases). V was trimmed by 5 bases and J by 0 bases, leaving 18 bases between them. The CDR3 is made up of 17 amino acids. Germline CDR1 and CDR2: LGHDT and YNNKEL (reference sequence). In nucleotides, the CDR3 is TGTGCCAGCAGCTCCCAGAGCGCGGGTTCAAGCACAGATACGCAGTATTTT. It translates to CASSSQSAGSSTDTQYF.

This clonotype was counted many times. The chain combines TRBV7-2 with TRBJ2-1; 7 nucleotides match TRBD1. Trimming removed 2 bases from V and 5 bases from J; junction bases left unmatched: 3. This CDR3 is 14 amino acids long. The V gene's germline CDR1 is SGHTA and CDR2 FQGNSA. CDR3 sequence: CASSLRTGHNEQFF. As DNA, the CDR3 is TGTGCCAGCAGCTTAAGGACAGGACACAATGAGCAGTTCTTC.

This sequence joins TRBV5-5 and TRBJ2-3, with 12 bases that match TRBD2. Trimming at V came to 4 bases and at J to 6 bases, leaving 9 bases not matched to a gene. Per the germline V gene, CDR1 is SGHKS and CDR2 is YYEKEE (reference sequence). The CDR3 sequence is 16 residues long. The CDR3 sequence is CASSPSGGALSDTQYF. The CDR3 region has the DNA TGTGCCAGCAGCCCTAGCGGGGGGGCCTTATCCGATACGCAGTATTTT.

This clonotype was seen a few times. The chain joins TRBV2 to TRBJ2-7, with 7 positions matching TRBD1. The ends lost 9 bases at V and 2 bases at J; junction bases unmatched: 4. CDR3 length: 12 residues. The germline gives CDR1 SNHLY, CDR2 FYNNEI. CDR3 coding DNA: TGTGCCAGGGGGGACAGACCCTACGAGCAGTACTTC. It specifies CARGDRPYEQYF.

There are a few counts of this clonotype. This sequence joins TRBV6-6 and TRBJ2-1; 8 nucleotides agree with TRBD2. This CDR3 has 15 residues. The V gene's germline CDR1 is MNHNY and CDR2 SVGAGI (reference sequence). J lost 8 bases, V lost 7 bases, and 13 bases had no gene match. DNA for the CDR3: TGTGCCAGCACCTTAAGCGGGGGAAGGGGGGATGAGCAGTTCTTC. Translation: CASTLSGGRGDEQFF.

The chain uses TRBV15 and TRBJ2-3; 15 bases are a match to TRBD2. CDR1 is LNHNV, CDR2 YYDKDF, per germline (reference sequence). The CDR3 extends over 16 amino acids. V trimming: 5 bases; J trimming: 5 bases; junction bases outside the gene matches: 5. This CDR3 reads CATSRGTSGGIDTQYF. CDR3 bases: TGTGCCACCAGCCGAGGGACTAGCGGGGGGATAGATACGCAGTATTTT.

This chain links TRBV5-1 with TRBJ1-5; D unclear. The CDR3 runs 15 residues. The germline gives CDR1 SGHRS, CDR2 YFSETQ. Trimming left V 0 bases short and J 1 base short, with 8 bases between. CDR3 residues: CASSLGEASNQPQHF. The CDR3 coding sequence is TGCGCCAGCAGCTTGGGTGAGGCCAGCAATCAGCCCCAGCATTTT.

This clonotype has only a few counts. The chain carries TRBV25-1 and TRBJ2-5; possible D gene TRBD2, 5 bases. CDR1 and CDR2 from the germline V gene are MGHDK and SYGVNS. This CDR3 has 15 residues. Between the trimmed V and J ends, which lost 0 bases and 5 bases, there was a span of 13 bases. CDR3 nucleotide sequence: TGTGCCAGCAGTGAATATCGATCGGGGAAGGAGACCCAGTACTTC. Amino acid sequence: CASSEYRSGKETQYF.

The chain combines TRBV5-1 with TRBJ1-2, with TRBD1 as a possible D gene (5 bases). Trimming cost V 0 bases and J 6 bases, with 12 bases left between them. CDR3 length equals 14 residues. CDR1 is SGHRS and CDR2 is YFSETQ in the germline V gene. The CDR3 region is CASSLVGQGDGYTF. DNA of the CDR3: TGCGCCAGCAGCTTGGTTGGGCAGGGAGATGGCTACACCTTC.

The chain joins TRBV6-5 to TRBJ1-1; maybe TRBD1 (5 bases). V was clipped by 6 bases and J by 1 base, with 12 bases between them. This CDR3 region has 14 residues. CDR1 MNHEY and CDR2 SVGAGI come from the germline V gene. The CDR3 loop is CASRKGPANTEAFF. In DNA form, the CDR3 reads TGTGCCAGCAGGAAGGGACCCGCGAACACTGAAGCTTTCTTT.

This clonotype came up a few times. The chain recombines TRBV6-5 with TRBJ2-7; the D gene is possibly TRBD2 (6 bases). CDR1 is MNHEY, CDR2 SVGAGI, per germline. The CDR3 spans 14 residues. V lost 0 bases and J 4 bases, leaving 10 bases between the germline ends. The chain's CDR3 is CASSYSAGRYEQYF. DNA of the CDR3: TGTGCCAGCAGTTACTCAGCAGGGAGGTACGAGCAGTACTTC.

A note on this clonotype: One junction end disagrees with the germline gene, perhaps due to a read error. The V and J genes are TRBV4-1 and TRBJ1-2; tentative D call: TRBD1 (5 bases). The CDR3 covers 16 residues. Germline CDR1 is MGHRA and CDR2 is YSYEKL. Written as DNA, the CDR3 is TGCGCCAGCAGCCAAAATCGGCAGGGAGAGAACTATGGCCACACCTTC. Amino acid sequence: CASSQNRQGENYGHTF.

The CDR3 bases are TGTGCCAGCAGCTTAGATCGGGGTACGGAAAGTGGCTACACCTTC. Residues: CASSLDRGTESGYTF. V and J are TRBV11-2 and TRBJ1-2; no firm D call. Deletions cut 0 bases from V and 7 bases from J, with 15 bases between. Germline V gene data show CDR1 as SGHAT and CDR2 as FQNNGV. The CDR3 runs to 15 residues.